The TCR beta chain described here comes from a study of somatic mutations in T cells in chronic GVHD (dated by TCRdb to between 2020 and 2021). Isolated genomic DNA was used for TCRbeta deep sequencing. The immunoSEQ assay, provided as a commercial service, was used for both TCRbeta CDR3 sequencing and the initial data processing. On the authors' methods: IMGT was used to annotate V, D, J genes, while reads were demultiplexed, adapter and primer sequences were stripped out, and similar clones were merged through frequency-ratio clustering. Imported from immuneACCESS, the table was reduced by TCRdb to in-frame sequences with V and J called. These copies leave out some clones; in studies compared against another copy, an unresolved V gene accounts for under half, and the cause of the remainder is not known. V and J calls and clone size are copied from that table; D and trimming were computed from the DNA. Within this sample are about 14,000 clones, with roughly 78% of them counted one time only. Of the sample, about 34% is held by the ten largest clones.

As concerns this clone: This receptor's antigen is unknown. No base quality information exists; no much larger clone differs at one position. At the DNA level, this CDR3 is encoded by other sequences in the same sample as well.

In the germline V gene (reference sequence), CDR1 corresponds to SEHNR and CDR2 to FQNEAQ. The V and J ends are trimmed by 3 bases and 5 bases, leaving 8 bases between them. The CDR3 numbers 14 residues from cysteine through phenylalanine. Kept here is only the CDR3 DNA, which spans 42 bases and is read in frame from base 1. For sorting, staining was performed with anti-CD3, anti-CD4, anti-CD8 and a Vbeta20 antibody from the IOTest Beta Mark kit on a FACSAria III, and a purity above 97% was achieved. Peripheral blood was collected in sodium heparin tubes and mononuclear cells were isolated by Ficoll-Paque PLUS density gradient centrifugation. Before TCRbeta deep sequencing, the CD4+ Vbeta20+, CD4+ Vbeta20-, and CD8+ T cell fractions were FACS-sorted.

Source material: Vbeta20-negative CD4+ T cells from blood. The intended sense of this specimen's cell subset or site label: CD4+ T cells sorted as TCR Vbeta20 negative by flow cytometry. This clonotype originated in a male patient between 45 and 60 years old with chronic graft-versus-host disease. Post transplant, some T cells may arise from the graft donor. The chain uses TRBV7-9 and TRBJ1-6; the D gene is not confidently resolved. The base sequence is TGTGCCAGCAGCTTGGGAGGGAATAATTCACCCCTCCACTTT. Protein translation: CASSLGGNNSPLHF.